A single sample gave rise to the 21 T cell receptor beta chains below, sequenced in a study of CXCR3-negative and CXCR3-positive naive CD8 T cells. Overall study results and limits: CXCR3-negative naive cells had less hydrophobic TRB CDR3s than did CXCR3-positive naive cells.

These receptors are not linked to any known antigen. The libraries of TRB cDNA were constructed through 5' RACE using UMI labels. From the 5' RACE reads, TCRdb lists one entry per CDR3 protein and no DNA. Its table records 130,000 to 150,000 distinct CDR3 sequences. The sample taken for sequencing was naive CXCR3+ CD8+ T cells from blood. Sample subset: CD45RO-CCR7+CD27+CD95- naive CD8+ T cells expressing CXCR3 (TNR3+). These receptors all stem from a human donor in good health. Some clones in this sample may be carry-over from other donors' samples.

The rearrangement links TRBV6-2 or TRBV6-3 to TRBJ2-1. The CDR3 sequence is 14 residues long. CDR1 and CDR2 from the germline V gene are MNHEY and SVGEGT. This CDR3 reads CASSLASSYDEQFF.

The chain carries TRBV29-1 and TRBJ2-7; with no DNA, the TCRdb D assignment of TRBD1 cannot be verified. Germline-derived CDR1 and CDR2 are SQVTM and ANQGSEA. This CDR3 spans 15 amino acids. The CDR3 spells CSVEGVGGQDYEQYF.

The chain couples TRBV7-9 to TRBJ1-2; TCRdb names TRBD1, which stays unverified in the absence of DNA. CDR3 size: 15 residues. The V gene's germline CDR1 is SEHNR and CDR2 FQNEAQ (reference sequence). This CDR3 is CASSYEDRTNYGYTF. The full variable domain, with the rest looked up from reference TRBV7-9 and TRBJ1-2, is DTGVSQNPRHKITKRGQNVTFRCDPISEHNRLYWYRQTLGQGPEFLTYFQNEAQLEKSRLLSDRFSAERPKGSFSTLEIQRTEQGDSAMYLCASSYEDRTNYGYTFGSGTRLTVV.

The chain uses TRBV24-1 and TRBJ2-1. CDR3 size: 13 residues. Looked up from germline, CDR1 is KGHDR and CDR2 is SFDVKD. The CDR3 sequence: CATSDPNSNEQFF.

The chain joins TRBV20-1 to TRBJ2-7; TCRdb selects TRBD2, and the lack of DNA leaves this call unchecked. The CDR3 covers 15 residues. Per germline, CDR1 DFQATT and CDR2 SNEGSKA (reference sequence). CDR3: CSARLLAGASYEQYF.

CDR3 residues: CASSTANTEAFF. This chain connects TRBV5-1 to TRBJ1-1. The CDR3 is made up of 12 amino acids. CDR1 and CDR2 (germline): SGHRS, YFSETQ.

The gene calls are TRBV7-6 and TRBJ2-5; TCRdb returns TRBD2, unconfirmable since there is no DNA. The CDR3 consists of 12 residues. Germline V lookup: CDR1 SGHVS, CDR2 FNYEAQ. Here the CDR3 reads CASSLAEGTQYF. The whole variable domain, filled in from reference TRBV7-6 and TRBJ2-5, reads GAGVSQSPRYKVTKRGQDVALRCDPISGHVSLYWYRQALGQGPEFLTYFNYEAQQDKSGLPNDRFSAERPEGSISTLTIQRTEQRDSAMYRCASSLAEGTQYFGPGTRLLVL.

The V call is TRBV28, the J call TRBJ2-7; TCRdb returns TRBD1, unconfirmable since there is no DNA. The CDR3 extends over 15 amino acids. In germline, CDR1 is MDHEN, CDR2 SYDVKM. The CDR3 protein is CASSLLWDGTYEQYF.

The genes are TRBV9 and TRBJ2-7. The length of the CDR3 is 15 residues. Germline CDR1 reads SGDLS; CDR2 reads YYNGEE. The CDR3 loop reads CASSPLSGSYYEQYF.

The CDR3 is CASSATTGFGNQPQHF. This chain links TRBV3-1 with TRBJ1-5; TCRdb calls TRBD1, which cannot be checked without DNA. The CDR3 is 16 amino acids. Germline CDR1 is LGHDT and CDR2 is YNNKEL (reference sequence). Variable domain in full (rest from reference TRBV3-1 and TRBJ1-5): DTAVSQTPKYLVTQMGNDKSIKCEQNLGHDTMYWYKQDSKKFLKIMFSYNNKELIINETVPNRFSPKSPDKAHLNLHINSLELGDSAVYFCASSATTGFGNQPQHFGDGTRLSIL.

The rearrangement uses TRBV6-2 or TRBV6-3 and TRBJ2-1; with no DNA, the TCRdb D assignment of TRBD1 cannot be verified. The CDR3 runs 11 residues. Germline V gives CDR1 MNHEY, CDR2 SVGEGT. The CDR3 reads CASSPGDEQFF.

Here the CDR3 reads CASSVEGVNTEAFF. V and J are TRBV9 and TRBJ1-1; the D call of TRBD1 rests on TCRdb alone, since no DNA is present to check it. CDR1 and CDR2 from the germline V gene are SGDLS and YYNGEE. The CDR3 has 14 residues.

J is TRBJ1-2 and V is TRBV29-1; the TCRdb D gene call, TRBD1, has no DNA to confirm it. Germline assignment: CDR1 SQVTM and CDR2 ANQGSEA. CDR3 length: 12 residues. The CDR3 is CSVETGGIDYTF.

The chain couples TRBV29-1 to TRBJ1-2; with no DNA, the TCRdb D assignment of TRBD1 cannot be verified. The CDR3 sequence is 14 residues long. CDR1 is SQVTM and CDR2 is ANQGSEA in the germline V gene. The CDR3 spells CSVLGQGIHYGYTF.

The V and J genes are TRBV15 and TRBJ2-5; the D gene TCRdb calls, TRBD1, cannot be checked with no DNA. CDR1 and CDR2 (germline): LNHNV, YYDKDF (reference sequence). CDR3 length: 17 amino acids. Here the CDR3 reads CATSRVGGRGVQETQYF. The variable domain in full, with the rest retrieved from reference TRBV15 and TRBJ2-5, is DAMVIQNPRYQVTQFGKPVTLSCSQTLNHNVMYWYQQKSSQAPKLLFHYYDKDFNNEADTPDNFQSRRPNTSFCFLDIRSPGLGDTAMYLCATSRVGGRGVQETQYFGPGTRLLVL.

This chain joins TRBV27 and TRBJ2-7; the D call from TCRdb, TRBD1, cannot be confirmed without DNA. From germline, CDR1 is MNHEY and CDR2 SMNVEV (reference sequence). The CDR3 consists of 13 residues. CDR3 in amino acids: CASSYRASYEQYF.

The V gene is TRBV6-5, the J gene TRBJ2-3; TCRdb picks TRBD2, but there is no DNA to check that call. Germline CDR1 is MNHEY and CDR2 is SVGAGI. This CDR3 region has 15 residues. CDR3 residues: CASSYLRGSTDTQYF.

The J gene is TRBJ2-1, the V gene TRBV5-6; TCRdb picks TRBD2, but there is no DNA to check that call. The V gene's germline CDR1 is SGHDT and CDR2 YYEEEE. This CDR3 is 13 amino acids long. The CDR3 here is CASSLELAGEQFF.

The chain is built from TRBV29-1 and TRBJ2-2. Germline lookup yields CDR1 SQVTM and CDR2 ANQGSEA. The CDR3 is 12 amino acids. The CDR3 sequence: CSVEKNTGELFF.

The chain combines TRBV28 with TRBJ1-1; TCRdb names TRBD1, which stays unverified in the absence of DNA. CDR3 size: 16 residues. CDR1 MDHEN and CDR2 SYDVKM come from the germline V gene. This CDR3 reads CASIPLTGGWDTEAFF. Looking up the rest from reference TRBV28 and TRBJ1-1 gives the full variable domain: DVKVTQSSRYLVKRTGEKVFLECVQDMDHENMFWYRQDPGLGLRLIYFSYDVKMKEKGDIPEGYSVSREKKERFSLILESASTNQTSMYLCASIPLTGGWDTEAFFGQGTRLTVV.

This sequence joins TRBV7-9 and TRBJ2-7; TCRdb's assignment of TRBD1 cannot be checked, as there is no DNA. Germline CDR1 is SEHNR and CDR2 is FQNEAQ (reference sequence). The CDR3 covers 13 residues. CDR3 sequence reads: CASSLAREGEQYF.